The entry below describes one T cell receptor (beta chain). The antigen remains undetermined. Clones were sequenced by immunoSEQ multiplex PCR, and TCRdb holds only the in-frame ones, with some missing. The table has roughly 180,000 clones, roughly 92% seen once. V was trimmed by 7 bases and J by 4 bases, leaving 11 bases between them. The germline gives CDR1 GTSNPN, CDR2 SVGIG (reference sequence). This CDR3 is built from 11 residues. This sample was taken from a study of T cell responses to AZD1222 COVID-19 vaccine. General observations from the study: Reportedly, nearly half the spike-specific TCRs target unmutated variant regions. Mapped onto spike, vaccine-associated CD4 TCRs spanned it and were dominant at 160-218 and 743-854.

This TCR was sampled from an adult who received the AZD1222 COVID-19 vaccine. This chain links TRBV30 with TRBJ2-7; the D is unclear. The sample was peripheral blood, taken 28 days after the second AZD1222 dose. The CDR3 spells CASETRYEQYF. DNA for the CDR3: TGTGCCTCTGAGACACGTTACGAGCAGTACTTC.